This note documents a single TCR beta chain sequence. This sample stems from a study of T cell repertoires and Cas9 in healthy adults. On the study more broadly: Multi-effector potency, cytotoxicity and lineage were assessed in SpCas9-reactive CD4 and CD8 T cells.

The CDR3 covers 14 residues. CDR1 is SGHDN and CDR2 is FVKESK in the germline V gene. Trimming removed 0 bases from V and 10 bases from J, with 12 bases in between. The assay was immunoSEQ multiplex PCR, and TCRdb's table has in-frame clones only and misses some. The data show about 14,000 clones, roughly nine tenths seen once. This clonotype originated in a human donor in good health. The sequenced sample consisted of Tregs (CD4+, CD25+, CD127-, CD137-, CD154-) from PBMCs; culture status not recorded. The chain uses TRBV14 and TRBJ2-2, with D perhaps TRBD1 (6 bases). As DNA, the CDR3 is TGTGCCAGCAGCCAAGATGTTAAGGGGGTGGAGCTGTTTTTT. Residues: CASSQDVKGVELFF.